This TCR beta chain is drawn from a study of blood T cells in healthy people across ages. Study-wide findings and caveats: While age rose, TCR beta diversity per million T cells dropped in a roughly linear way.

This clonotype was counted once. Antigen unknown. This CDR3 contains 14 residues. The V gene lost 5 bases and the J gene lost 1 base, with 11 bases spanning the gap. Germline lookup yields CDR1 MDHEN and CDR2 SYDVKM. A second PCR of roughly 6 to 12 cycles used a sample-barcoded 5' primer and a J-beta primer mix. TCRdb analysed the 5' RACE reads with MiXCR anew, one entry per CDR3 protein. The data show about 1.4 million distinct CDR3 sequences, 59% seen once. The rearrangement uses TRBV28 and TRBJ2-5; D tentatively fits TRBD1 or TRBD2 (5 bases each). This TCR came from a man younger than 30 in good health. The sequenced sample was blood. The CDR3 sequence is CASSRDGAQETQYF. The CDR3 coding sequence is TGTGCCAGCAGTCGGGACGGCGCCCAAGAGACCCAGTACTTC.